This T cell receptor (beta chain) was observed in a study of CD8+CD57+ T cells in acquired aplastic anemia. Study details: Mean DNA quantity obtained from sorted CD4+ and CD8+ cells was about 3.2 ug. Healthy donors yielded about 10.8 million CD4+ cell reads on average.

Study outcomes and limitations: Patients and controls shared twenty-nine CD8+ CDR3 sequences. A significant difference in CD8+ Simpson's diversity between patients and controls was not found.

Concerning this clonotype: Its antigen is still unknown.

Genomic DNA provided the template from which TCR beta VDJ and CDR3 profiles were obtained. TCRdb independently ran MiXCR on the reads; one entry per CDR3 protein. Here the sample spans about 190,000 distinct CDR3 sequences, less than 70% being singletons. After removal of 6 bases from V and 5 bases from J, the junction contained 17 bases not matched to a gene. The germline gives CDR1 DFQATT, CDR2 SNEGSKA (reference sequence). The CDR3 runs 16 residues. The clonotype comes from a human donor in good health, serving as a control. Material: sorted CD4+, CD8+, or CD8+CD57+ T cells (not recorded which) from PBMCs. V gene TRBV20-1 combines with J gene TRBJ1-1; 8 bases are a match to TRBD1. CDR3 sequence: CSASDRGTLSRTEAFF. The CDR3 region has the DNA TGCAGTGCCAGCGACAGGGGAACGCTAAGTAGGACTGAAGCTTTCTTT.